This entry lists 24 T cell receptor beta chains sequenced from one sample in a study of CD8+ T cells in alopecia areata. In each case, RNA was isolated and then reverse transcribed into cDNA as the sequencing template. The protocol was immunoSEQ multiplex PCR, while the TCRdb copy is restricted to in-frame clones and leaves out a portion. The sample contains 65,000 to 100,000 clones, 45% to 60% of which appear only once. Sequenced sample: NKG2D-high CD8+ T cells sorted from blood. The receptors were sampled from a human donor with alopecia areata.

The rearrangement joins TRBV9 to TRBJ2-5, with TRBD2 matching 8 bases. This CDR3 is built from 18 residues. Per germline, CDR1 SGDLS and CDR2 YYNGEE. The J segment lost 5 bases and the V segment lost 0 bases, leaving 15 bases of the junction unmatched. The CDR3 loop is CASSVGASGLRTDETQYF. The DNA of the CDR3 is TGTGCCAGCAGCGTAGGAGCTAGCGGGTTACGAACGGATGAGACCCAGTACTTC. The full variable domain, in which reference TRBV9 and TRBJ2-5 provide the parts outside the CDR3, is DSGVTQTPKHLITATGQRVTLRCSPRSGDLSVYWYQQSLDQGLQFLIQYYNGEERAKGNILERFSAQQFPDLHSELNLSSLELGDSALYFCASSVGASGLRTDETQYFGPGTRLLVL.

The sample holds a few counts of this clone. The chain couples TRBV2 to TRBJ2-5; D gene ambiguous. Deletions cut 8 bases from V and 2 bases from J, with 12 bases between. The length of the CDR3 is 13 residues. Germline V gives CDR1 SNHLY, CDR2 FYNNEI. The CDR3 DNA reads as TGTGCCAGCGAAGGAATCTCGCAAGAGACCCAGTACTTC. This translates into CASEGISQETQYF. The full variable domain, its missing parts supplied by reference TRBV2 and TRBJ2-5, is EPEVTQTPSHQVTQMGQEVILRCVPISNHLYFYWYRQILGQKVEFLVSFYNNEISEKSEIFDDQFSVERPDGSNFTLKIRSTKLEDSAMYFCASEGISQETQYFGPGTRLLVL.

This clone has a handful of counts. The gene calls are TRBV29-1 and TRBJ1-4; D remains ambiguous. The CDR3 has 10 residues. V gave up 4 bases and J gave up 8 bases, with 5 bases separating them. Germline CDR1 and CDR2: SQVTM and ANQGSEA. DNA of the CDR3: TGCAGCGTTGGAGACGAAAAACTGTTTTTT. As protein: CSVGDEKLFF.

The rearrangement uses TRBV10-2 and TRBJ2-2, with D hard to call. Germline CDR1 reads WSHSY; CDR2 reads SAAADI. This CDR3 has 11 amino acids. V was trimmed by 7 bases and J by 3 bases, leaving 3 bases between them. The CDR3 loop is CASTDTGELFF. For the CDR3, the DNA is TGCGCCAGCACGGACACCGGGGAGCTGTTTTTT.

The J gene is TRBJ1-2, the V gene TRBV6-5; maybe TRBD1 (5 bases). This CDR3 comprises 15 residues. Trimming removed 7 bases at V and 0 bases at J, with 15 bases between. Per germline, CDR1 MNHEY and CDR2 SVGAGI. CDR3 in amino acids: CASTIRGSPNYGYTF. CDR3 nucleotide sequence: TGTGCCAGCACTATAAGGGGCAGTCCTAACTATGGCTACACCTTC.

The V call is TRBV30, the J call TRBJ2-1; TRBD2 matches 9 bases. With 4 bases clipped from V and 6 bases from J, the junction kept 7 bases outside the gene matches. This CDR3 has 14 amino acids. CDR1 and CDR2 (germline): GTSNPN, SVGIG (reference sequence). CDR3 residues: CAWNGGGALNEQFF. As DNA, the CDR3 is TGTGCCTGGAACGGCGGGGGGGCACTCAATGAGCAGTTCTTC.

The chain is built from TRBV15 and TRBJ2-7, with D perhaps TRBD2 (7 bases). Germline loops: CDR1 LNHNV, CDR2 YYDKDF (reference sequence). The CDR3 sequence is 15 residues long. The V end was cut by 3 bases, the J end by 2 bases, with 14 bases between. In DNA, the CDR3 is TGTGCCACCAGCAGGGGAGGGGACATGACCTACGAGCAGTACTTC. Residues: CATSRGGDMTYEQYF.

The chain recombines TRBV4-2 with TRBJ2-3; 10 nucleotides align to TRBD2. This CDR3 is built from 17 residues. Per germline, CDR1 LGHNA and CDR2 YNFKEQ. Losses at the gene ends were 0 bases for V and 3 bases for J; bases not matched to a gene: 6. The CDR3 coding sequence is TGTGCCAGCAGCCAAGAACCCTTTAGCGGGGGGACAGATACGCAGTATTTT. It translates to CASSQEPFSGGTDTQYF.

Here the CDR3 reads CASSLIPTGEQYF. DNA for the CDR3: TGTGCCAGCAGCTTGATACCGACCGGCGAGCAGTACTTC. The rearrangement uses TRBV5-6 and TRBJ2-7; D not certain. V shed 1 base and J shed 6 bases, with 11 bases lying between them. The CDR3 covers 13 residues. Germline V gene sequence: CDR1 SGHDT, CDR2 YYEEEE.

J is TRBJ2-7 and V is TRBV5-6; the match to TRBD1 covers 8 bases. From germline, CDR1 is SGHDT and CDR2 YYEEEE. This CDR3 spans 15 amino acids. V was pared by 4 bases and J by 3 bases, with 9 bases of the junction left unmatched. The CDR3 loop reads CASSPPLDRGYEQYF. The CDR3 DNA sequence: TGTGCCAGCAGCCCACCCCTCGACAGGGGCTACGAGCAGTACTTC.

The J gene is TRBJ2-2, the V gene TRBV7-2; 8 bases fit TRBD1. V lost 1 base to trimming and J lost 14 bases; unmatched junction nucleotides: 3. The germline V gene encodes CDR1 SGHTA and CDR2 FQGNSA. The CDR3 extends over 12 amino acids. The CDR3 nucleotides read TGTGCCAGCAGCTTAGTTGGGACAGGTCTGTTTTTT. This encodes CASSLVGTGLFF.

V and J are TRBV28 and TRBJ2-7, with 7 positions matching TRBD1. The CDR3 is made up of 14 amino acids. Losses at the gene ends were 2 bases for V and 3 bases for J; bases not matched to a gene: 4. Germline CDR1 and CDR2: MDHEN and SYDVKM. CDR3 residues: CASSLPRDSYEQYF. The CDR3 DNA follows: TGTGCCAGCAGTTTACCCAGGGACAGCTACGAGCAGTACTTC.

In this sample, this clone turned up a few times. The chain carries TRBV29-1 and TRBJ2-6; no reliable D call. Germline V lookup: CDR1 SQVTM, CDR2 ANQGSEA. Deletions cut 6 bases from V and 13 bases from J, with 10 bases between. This CDR3 has 10 residues. The CDR3 bases are TGCAGCGTCAAGCTACTGGTCCTGACTTTC. This translates into CSVKLLVLTF.

The genes are TRBV29-1 and TRBJ2-7; D possibly uses TRBD1 or TRBD2 (5 bases each). The length of the CDR3 is 14 residues. CDR1 and CDR2 (germline): SQVTM, ANQGSEA. V was trimmed by 0 bases and J by 7 bases, leaving 16 bases between them. The CDR3 region has the DNA TGCAGCGTTGAAGATTTCAGTGCCGAGGGGGAGCAGTACTTC. This codes for CSVEDFSAEGEQYF.

The chain uses TRBV27 and TRBJ2-3; D is possibly TRBD2 (5 bases). The CDR3 has 14 residues. Looked up from germline, CDR1 is MNHEY and CDR2 is SMNVEV (reference sequence). Trimming pared 2 bases from V and 1 base from J, leaving 7 bases between. The CDR3 here is CASSLIGGTDTQYF. CDR3 in DNA: TGTGCCAGCAGTTTAATCGGGGGCACAGATACGCAGTATTTT.

There are a few counts of this clone. A junction end diverges from the germline sequence, so it may reflect a read error. The rearrangement uses TRBV7-8 and TRBJ2-7; 14 bases map to TRBD2. Per the germline V gene, CDR1 is SGHVS and CDR2 is FQNEAQ. The CDR3 sequence is 19 residues long. CDR3 in amino acids: CASSLAMGLAGVGSYEQYF. As DNA, the CDR3 is TGTGCCAGCAGCCTAGCGATGGGACTAGCGGGAGTAGGCTCCTACGAGCAGTACTTC. The entire variable domain, with the rest obtained from reference TRBV7-8 and TRBJ2-7, is as follows: GAGVSQSPRYKVAKRGQDVALRCDPISGHVSLFWYQQALGQGPEFLTYFQNEAQLDKSGLPSDRFFAERPEGSVSTLKIQRTQQEDSAVYLCASSLAMGLAGVGSYEQYFGPGTRLTVT.

The chain employs TRBV27 and TRBJ2-3; weak D call: TRBD2 (6 bases). The CDR3 extends over 15 amino acids. The V gene's germline CDR1 is MNHEY and CDR2 SMNVEV (reference sequence). Trimming shortened V by 5 bases and J by 4 bases, and 16 bases separated the two germline ends. CDR3 residues: CASSDAGSFADTQYF. For the CDR3, the DNA is TGTGCCAGCAGTGATGCCGGGAGTTTCGCAGATACGCAGTATTTT.

The chain carries TRBV9 and TRBJ2-1; tentatively, D is TRBD1 (5 bases). This CDR3 comprises 14 residues. Trimming took off 2 bases at V and 5 bases at J, with 11 bases between the two ends. Germline V gene sequence: CDR1 SGDLS, CDR2 YYNGEE. The CDR3 DNA sequence: TGTGCCAGCAGCGTTACAGGCGAGGACAATGAGCAGTTCTTC. Encoded protein: CASSVTGEDNEQFF.

As regards this clone: The same CDR3 also results from other DNA sequences found in this sample. The rearrangement joins TRBV27 to TRBJ1-1; no clear D. Trimming stripped 2 bases from V and 1 base from J, with 5 bases between. This CDR3 is 13 amino acids long. The germline gives CDR1 MNHEY, CDR2 SMNVEV (reference sequence). The CDR3 is CASSLSPNTEAFF. CDR3 coding DNA: TGTGCCAGCAGTTTAAGCCCGAACACTGAAGCTTTCTTT.

This clone was seen a handful of times. The V gene is TRBV19, the J gene TRBJ1-2; D is unresolved. CDR1 is LNHDA, CDR2 SQIVND, per germline (reference sequence). This CDR3 is 12 amino acids long. V shed 7 bases and J shed 7 bases, with 13 bases lying between them. CDR3 amino acids: CASNPLAGGYTF. The CDR3 DNA reads TGTGCCAGTAACCCGTTAGCAGGTGGCTACACCTTC.

The rearrangement joins TRBV29-1 to TRBJ1-2; TRBD1 matches at 9 bases. This CDR3 comprises 13 residues. V was pared by 6 bases and J by 3 bases, with 5 bases of the junction left unmatched. Germline CDR1 is SQVTM and CDR2 is ANQGSEA. The CDR3 is CSVGDRDDYGYTF. As DNA, the CDR3 is TGCAGCGTGGGGGACAGGGATGACTATGGCTACACCTTC.

The J gene is TRBJ2-1, the V gene TRBV28; 10 bases agree with TRBD2. J was trimmed by 7 bases and V by 6 bases; bases with no gene match: 21. The germline V gene encodes CDR1 MDHEN and CDR2 SYDVKM. The CDR3 length is 19 residues. CDR3 sequence: CASSSPGLPSGSGLNEQFF. In nucleotides, the CDR3 is TGTGCCAGCAGCTCTCCGGGTCTGCCTAGCGGGAGTGGTCTGAATGAGCAGTTCTTC.

This clone showed up just a few times. This chain links TRBV29-1 with TRBJ2-2; 8 bases match TRBD1. This CDR3 has 12 residues. Germline V gene data show CDR1 as SQVTM and CDR2 as ANQGSEA. The V gene end was trimmed by 7 bases and the J gene end by 6 bases; junction bases not matched to a gene: 4. The CDR3 sequence is CSARTGSGELFF. The CDR3 DNA reads TGCAGCGCCCGGACAGGGTCCGGGGAGCTGTTTTTT.

The chain carries TRBV23-1 and TRBJ2-7; 8 bases match TRBD1. TRBV23-1 is flagged as an ORF with uncertain function. The CDR3 contains 16 residues. J gave up 5 bases and V 0 bases, and 9 bases lay outside the gene matches. The CDR3 DNA is TGCGCCAGCAGTCAATCCATTGGACAGGGTATCAACGAGCAGTACTTC. This gives the protein CASSQSIGQGINEQYF.